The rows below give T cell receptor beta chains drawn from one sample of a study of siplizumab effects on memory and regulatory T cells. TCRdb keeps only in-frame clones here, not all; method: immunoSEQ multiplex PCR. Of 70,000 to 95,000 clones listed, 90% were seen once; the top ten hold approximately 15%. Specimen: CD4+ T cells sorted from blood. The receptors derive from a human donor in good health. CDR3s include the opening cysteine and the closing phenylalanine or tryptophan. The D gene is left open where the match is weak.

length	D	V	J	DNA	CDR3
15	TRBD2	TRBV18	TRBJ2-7	TGTGCCAGCTCACCAAGGACTAGCGGCACCTACGAGCAGTACTTC	CASSPRTSGTYEQYF
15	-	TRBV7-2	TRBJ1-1	TGTGCCAGCAGCTTAGGATTAGACAGGCCCACTGAAGCTTTCTTT	CASSLGLDRPTEAFF
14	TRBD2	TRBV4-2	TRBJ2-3	TGTGCCAGCAGCCAAGGGACTAGGCTAGGTACGCAGTATTTT	CASSQGTRLGTQYF
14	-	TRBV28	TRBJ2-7	TGTGCCAGCAGTTTATACGGGACTTACTACGAGCAGTACTTC	CASSLYGTYYEQYF
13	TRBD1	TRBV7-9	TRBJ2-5	TGTGCCAGCAGCTACAGGGGGAAGGAGACCCAGTACTTC	CASSYRGKETQYF
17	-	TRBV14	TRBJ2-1	TGTGCCAGCAGCCAAGATTTCGGCCGACAGATTTACAATGAGCAGTTCTTC	CASSQDFGRQIYNEQFF
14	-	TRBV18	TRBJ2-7	TGTGCCAGCTCACCGAACCCTAACGTGGGGAAACTGTACTTC	CASSPNPNVGKLYF
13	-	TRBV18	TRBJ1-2	TGTGCCAGCTCACCACCTTTGCTGAGCGGTCACACCTTC	CASSPPLLSGHTF
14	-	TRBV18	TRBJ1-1	TGTGCCAGCTCCCAACGTAGCATGAACACTGAAGCTTTCTTT	CASSQRSMNTEAFF
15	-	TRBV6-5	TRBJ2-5	TGTGCCAGCAGACGCTTGGGGAGCGGACGGGAGACCCAGTACTTC	CASRRLGSGRETQYF